This passage covers 10 T cell receptor beta chains from one sample sequenced in a study of blood T cell repertoires in COVID-19. The table came from immunoSEQ multiplex PCR; TCRdb's copy has only in-frame clones and leaves some out. The table has approximately 150,000 clones, more than 60% seen once; the top ten hold 16%. The sample comprised peripheral blood. All receptors come from a man aged 45-65 years with acute or convalescent COVID-19.

The chain carries TRBV2 and TRBJ2-5, with D perhaps TRBD1 (7 bases). CDR1 and CDR2 from the germline V gene are SNHLY and FYNNEI. V was trimmed by 0 bases and J by 3 bases, leaving 17 bases between them. CDR3 size: 17 residues. CDR3 residues: CASSEALQGGGKETQYF. CDR3 nucleotide sequence: TGTGCCAGCAGTGAAGCGCTTCAGGGGGGTGGAAAAGAGACCCAGTACTTC.

This chain links TRBV30 with TRBJ1-1, with a tentative D call TRBD1 (5 bases). Germline CDR1 is GTSNPN and CDR2 is SVGIG (reference sequence). The CDR3 extends over 14 amino acids. The V and J ends lost 1 base and 4 bases respectively, with 13 bases between them. CDR3 region: CAWSAPMGGTEAFF. CDR3 DNA sequence: TGTGCCTGGAGTGCCCCTATGGGGGGCACTGAAGCTTTCTTT.

The rearrangement links TRBV27 to TRBJ1-2; 9 bases match TRBD1. The CDR3 is 15 residues long. Germline V gene sequence: CDR1 MNHEY, CDR2 SMNVEV (reference sequence). V lost 0 bases to trimming and J lost 7 bases; unmatched junction nucleotides: 6. The CDR3 DNA reads as TGTGCCAGCAGTTTATCCGGACAGGGGATGGGTGGCTACACCTTC. Protein product: CASSLSGQGMGGYTF.

This sequence joins TRBV7-2 and TRBJ2-5, with D tentatively TRBD1 (6 bases). The CDR3 spans 14 residues. In germline, CDR1 is SGHTA, CDR2 FQGNSA. Trimming took 2 bases from V and 5 from J, leaving 12 bases between them. CDR3 loop: CASSLLQGWETQYF. CDR3 coding DNA: TGTGCCAGCAGCTTACTACAGGGTTGGGAGACCCAGTACTTC.

This chain uses TRBV29-1 with TRBJ2-7; tentatively, D is TRBD1 (5 bases). V was shortened by 1 base and J by 0 bases, with 13 bases between the two germline ends. The germline V gene encodes CDR1 SQVTM and CDR2 ANQGSEA. This CDR3 contains 15 residues. This CDR3 is CSVEGAPGNSYEQYF. In nucleotides, the CDR3 is TGCAGCGTTGAAGGGGCGCCAGGGAACTCCTACGAGCAGTACTTC.

This rearrangement joins TRBV5-1 to TRBJ2-5, with TRBD1 identical over 9 bases. CDR1 and CDR2 from the germline V gene are SGHRS and YFSETQ. This CDR3 has 15 residues. The V and J ends lost 1 base and 5 bases, in that order; junction bases with no gene match: 6. In DNA, the CDR3 is TGCGCCAGCAGCTTGACCACACAGGGGGCCGAGACCCAGTACTTC. It encodes CASSLTTQGAETQYF.

The CDR3 nucleotides read TGTGCCCCAGGGGGATCCTACGAGCAGTACGTC. It encodes CAPGGSYEQYV. This chain uses TRBV19 with TRBJ2-7, with 7 bases matching TRBD1. This CDR3 contains 11 residues. J gave up 1 base and V 11 bases, and 2 bases lay outside the gene matches. Germline V gives CDR1 LNHDA, CDR2 SQIVND (reference sequence).

The V and J genes are TRBV3-1 (or the pseudogene TRBV3-2) and TRBJ2-5; TRBD2 matches at 10 bases. The germline V gene encodes CDR1 LGHDT and CDR2 YNNKEL (reference sequence). After removal of 3 bases from V and 5 bases from J, the junction contained 12 bases not matched to a gene. CDR3 length equals 17 residues. As DNA, the CDR3 is TGTGCCAGCAGCCAGGCCCTAAGCGGGGGGGCCGGCGAGACCCAGTACTTC. This codes for CASSQALSGGAGETQYF.

The count of this clone is one. This CDR3 is CASSPSASGGARWNEQFF. CDR3 DNA sequence: TGTGCCAGCAGCCCGTCAGCTAGCGGGGGGGCCCGTTGGAATGAGCAGTTCTTC. This chain connects TRBV7-9 to TRBJ2-1, with 12 bases identical to TRBD2. There are 18 residues in the CDR3. With V trimmed by 5 bases and J by 7 bases, 15 bases remained unmatched. Germline V CDR1 and CDR2: SEHNR, FQNEAQ (reference sequence). The full variable domain, its missing parts supplied by reference TRBV7-9 and TRBJ2-1, is DTGVSQNPRHKITKRGQNVTFRCDPISEHNRLYWYRQTLGQGPEFLTYFQNEAQLEKSRLLSDRFSAERPKGSFSTLEIQRTEQGDSAMYLCASSPSASGGARWNEQFFGPGTRLTVL.

The rearrangement links TRBV10-3 to TRBJ1-1; 11 nucleotides match TRBD1. The CDR3 length is 15 residues. Losses at the gene ends were 6 bases for V and 0 bases for J; bases not matched to a gene: 3. The V gene's germline CDR1 is ENHRY and CDR2 SYGVKD. The CDR3: CAISPGQGVNTEAFF. CDR3 bases: TGTGCCATCAGCCCGGGACAGGGGGTGAACACTGAAGCTTTCTTT.